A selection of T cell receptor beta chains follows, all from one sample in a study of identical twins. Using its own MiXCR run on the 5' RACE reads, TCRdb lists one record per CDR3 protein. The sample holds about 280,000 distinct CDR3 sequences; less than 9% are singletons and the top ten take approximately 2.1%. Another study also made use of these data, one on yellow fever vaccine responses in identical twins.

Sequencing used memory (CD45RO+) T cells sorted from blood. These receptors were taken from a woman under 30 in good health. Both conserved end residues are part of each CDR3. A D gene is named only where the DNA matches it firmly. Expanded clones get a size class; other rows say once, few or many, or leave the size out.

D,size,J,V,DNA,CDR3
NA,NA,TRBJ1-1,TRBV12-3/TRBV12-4,TGTGCCACTAAAAAACAGGGAAACACTGAAGCTTTCTTT,CATKKQGNTEAFF
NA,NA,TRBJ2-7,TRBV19,TGTGCCAGTAGTCGTCGGTATCTGAGAGGCACCTACGAGCAGTACTTC,CASSRRYLRGTYEQYF
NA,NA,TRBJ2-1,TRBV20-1,TGCAGTGCCAGGTCCGGGAGCTACAATGAGCAGTTCTTC,CSARSGSYNEQFF
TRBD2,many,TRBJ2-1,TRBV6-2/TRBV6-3,TGTGCCAGCAGTTACTCCGGACTAGCGGGTTACAATGAGCAGTTCTTC,CASSYSGLAGYNEQFF
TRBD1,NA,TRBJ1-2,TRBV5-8,TGTGCCAGCAGCTTGACCGGGACAGGGGTGTATGGCTACACCTTC,CASSLTGTGVYGYTF
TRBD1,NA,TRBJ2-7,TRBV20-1,TGCAGTGCCGCCGGGGACAGGGGCTACGAGCAGTACTTC,CSAAGDRGYEQYF
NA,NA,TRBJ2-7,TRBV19,TGTGCCAGTAGCATTGGGACGGGGAGTCGCTACGAGCAGTACTTC,CASSIGTGSRYEQYF
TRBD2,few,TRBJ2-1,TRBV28,TGTGCCAGCAACCTAGCGGGAGGCAATGAGCAGTTCTTC,CASNLAGGNEQFF
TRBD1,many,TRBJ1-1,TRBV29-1,TGCAGCGTTGTGACTATCGACAGGGTTAAAGCTTTCTTT,CSVVTIDRVKAFF
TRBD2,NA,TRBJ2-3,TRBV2,TGTGCCAGCAGTGACGAGGGGGCGGTTACTAGCGGGGCGTTT,CASSDEGAVTSGAF
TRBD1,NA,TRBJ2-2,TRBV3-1,TGTGCCAGCAGCCGGACAGGGGGAGCCGGGGAGCTGTTTTTT,CASSRTGGAGELFF
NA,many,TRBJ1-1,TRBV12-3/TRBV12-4,NA,CASSPTVGTGTFF
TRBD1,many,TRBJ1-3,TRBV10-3,TGTGCCATCAGCCAACAGGGGGCATCAGGAAACACCATATATTTT,CAISQQGASGNTIYF
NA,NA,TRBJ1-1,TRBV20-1,TGCAGTGCTAGAGGTTTCCGGACCACTGAAGCTTTCTTT,CSARGFRTTEAFF
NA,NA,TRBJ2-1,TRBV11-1,TGTGCCAGCAGCGAAGGGACAAAAATCAATGAGCAGTTCTTC,CASSEGTKINEQFF
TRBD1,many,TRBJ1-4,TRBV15,TGTGCCACCAGCAGATCCGCGGGACAGGGAAATGAAAAACTGTTTTTT,CATSRSAGQGNEKLFF